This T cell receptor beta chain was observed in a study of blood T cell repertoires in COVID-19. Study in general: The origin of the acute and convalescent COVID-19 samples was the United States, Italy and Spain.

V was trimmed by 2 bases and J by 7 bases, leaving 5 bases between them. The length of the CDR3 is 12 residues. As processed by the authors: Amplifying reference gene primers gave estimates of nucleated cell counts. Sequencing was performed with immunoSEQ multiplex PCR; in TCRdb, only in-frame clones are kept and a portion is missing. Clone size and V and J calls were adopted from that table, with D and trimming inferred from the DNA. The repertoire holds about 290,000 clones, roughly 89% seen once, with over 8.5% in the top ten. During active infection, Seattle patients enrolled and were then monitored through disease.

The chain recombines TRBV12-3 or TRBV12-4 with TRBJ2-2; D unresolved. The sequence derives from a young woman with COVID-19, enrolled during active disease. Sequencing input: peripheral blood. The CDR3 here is CASSLLGGELFF. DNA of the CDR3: TGTGCCAGCAGTTTACTCGGCGGGGAGCTGTTTTTT.